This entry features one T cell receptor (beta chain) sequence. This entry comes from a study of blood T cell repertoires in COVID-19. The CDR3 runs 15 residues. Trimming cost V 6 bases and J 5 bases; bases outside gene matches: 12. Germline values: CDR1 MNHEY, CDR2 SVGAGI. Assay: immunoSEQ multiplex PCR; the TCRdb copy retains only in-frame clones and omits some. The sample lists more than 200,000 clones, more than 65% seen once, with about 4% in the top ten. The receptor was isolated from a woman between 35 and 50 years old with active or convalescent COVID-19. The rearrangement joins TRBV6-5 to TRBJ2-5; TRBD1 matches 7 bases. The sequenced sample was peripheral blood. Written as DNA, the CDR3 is TGTGCCAGCAGCCACTTAACAGGGGTTGGCGAGACCCAGTACTTC. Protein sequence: CASSHLTGVGETQYF.